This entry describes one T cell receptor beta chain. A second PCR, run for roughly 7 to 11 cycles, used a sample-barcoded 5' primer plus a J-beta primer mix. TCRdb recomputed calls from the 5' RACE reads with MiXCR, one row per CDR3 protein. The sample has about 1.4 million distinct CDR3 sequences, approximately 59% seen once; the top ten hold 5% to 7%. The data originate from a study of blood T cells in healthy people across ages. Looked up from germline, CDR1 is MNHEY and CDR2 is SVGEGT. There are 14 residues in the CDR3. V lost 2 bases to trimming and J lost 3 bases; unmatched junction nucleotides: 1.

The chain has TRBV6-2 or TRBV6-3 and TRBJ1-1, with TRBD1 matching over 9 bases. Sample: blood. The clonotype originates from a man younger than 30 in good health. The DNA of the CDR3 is TGTGCCAGCAGTTACCGGACAGGGGACACTGAAGCTTTCTTT. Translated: CASSYRTGDTEAFF.